This passage covers 21 T cell receptor beta chains from one sample sequenced in a study of blood T cell repertoires in COVID-19. Generated by immunoSEQ multiplex PCR, the TCRdb table keeps only in-frame clones and is missing some. Among fewer than 250,000 clones, approximately 88% were seen once, and the ten largest hold just over 2.5%. The sequencing sample was made of PBMCs or T cells enriched from blood (not recorded which). These receptors came from a woman aged 25 to 39 with acute COVID-19.

The rearrangement uses TRBV9 and TRBJ1-6; D might be TRBD1 (5 bases). Germline-derived CDR1 and CDR2 are SGDLS and YYNGEE. Trimming took 3 bases from V and 7 from J, leaving 11 bases between them. This CDR3 comprises 14 residues. The CDR3 bases are TGTGCCAGCAGCGGTGGGACTGCGAATTCACCCCTCCACTTT. Translating gives CASSGGTANSPLHF.

The chain carries TRBV12-3 or TRBV12-4 and TRBJ1-3; D unclear. This CDR3 comprises 13 residues. Trimming shortened V by 0 bases and J by 4 bases, and 4 bases separated the two germline ends. CDR3: CASSLAGGNTIYF. In DNA, the CDR3 is TGTGCCAGCAGTTTAGCGGGCGGAAACACCATATATTTT.

The chain is built from TRBV4-1 and TRBJ2-3; 9 bases fit TRBD2. The CDR3 runs to 14 residues. Germline loops: CDR1 MGHRA, CDR2 YSYEKL. The ends lost 0 bases at V and 8 bases at J; junction bases unmatched: 3. The CDR3 spells CASSQEQTSGTQYF. Here the CDR3 DNA reads TGCGCCAGCAGCCAAGAACAGACTAGCGGTACGCAGTATTTT.

The chain recombines TRBV15 with TRBJ1-4; 7 bases are a match to TRBD1. V shed 7 bases and J 5 bases; nucleotides not matched to a gene: 4. Germline CDR1 LNHNV, CDR2 YYDKDF (reference sequence). The CDR3 is made up of 13 amino acids. The CDR3 DNA is TGTGCCACCAAAGCACAGGGGAATGAAAAACTGTTTTTT. The encoded protein is CATKAQGNEKLFF.

The V and J genes are TRBV28 and TRBJ1-2, with a possible D match to TRBD1 (6 bases). Trimming cost V 7 bases and J 4 bases, with 13 bases left between them. Germline V gene data show CDR1 as MDHEN and CDR2 as SYDVKM. This CDR3 spans 13 amino acids. The CDR3 DNA is TGTGCCAGCACCTCGACAGGAATCTATGGCTACACCTTC. It codes for CASTSTGIYGYTF.

The CDR3 DNA reads TGTGCCAGTAGTACACACAGGGATTATGAGCAGTTCTTC. This codes for CASSTHRDYEQFF. This chain connects TRBV19 to TRBJ2-1; maybe TRBD1 (6 bases). Germline-derived CDR1 and CDR2 are LNHDA and SQIVND (reference sequence). Trimming took 4 bases from V and 8 from J, leaving 12 bases between them. The CDR3 consists of 13 residues.

In its sample, this clone was seen once. The CDR3 nucleotides read TGTGCCAGCCGGGGGTTATCCAATCAGCCCCAGCATTTT. The encoded protein is CASRGLSNQPQHF. This sequence joins TRBV19 and TRBJ1-5; D possibly corresponds to TRBD1 (5 bases). The CDR3 runs to 13 residues. V lost 9 bases to trimming and J lost 3 bases, with 12 bases between them. Germline values: CDR1 LNHDA, CDR2 SQIVND (reference sequence).

The rearrangement uses TRBV27 and TRBJ2-1, with TRBD2 identical over 13 bases. With V trimmed by 5 bases and J by 11 bases, 15 bases remained unmatched. Germline V gene data show CDR1 as MNHEY and CDR2 as SMNVEV (reference sequence). This CDR3 is built from 17 residues. DNA for the CDR3: TGTGCCAGCAGTAGAGAGACCGGGACTAGCGGGGAAAGTAAGCAGTTCTTC. Its protein product is CASSRETGTSGESKQFF.

This clone was found a few times. The chain links TRBV6-2 or TRBV6-3 to TRBJ1-2; 8 positions agree with TRBD1. J gave up 0 bases and V 6 bases, and 15 bases lay outside the gene matches. There are 18 residues in the CDR3. The germline V gene encodes CDR1 MNHEY and CDR2 SVGEGT. The chain's CDR3 is CASSRGQGLFLANYGYTF. CDR3 bases: TGTGCCAGCAGCCGCGGACAGGGCCTCTTTTTGGCTAACTATGGCTACACCTTC.

The J gene is TRBJ1-6, the V gene TRBV9; 8 nucleotides align to TRBD1. Unmatched junction bases numbered 3, after V lost 4 bases and J lost 0 bases. The CDR3 has 16 amino acids. Germline lookup yields CDR1 SGDLS and CDR2 YYNGEE. The CDR3 sequence: CASSRQGSSYNSPLHF. CDR3 sequence (DNA): TGTGCCAGCAGCCGACAGGGGAGCTCCTATAATTCACCCCTCCACTTT.

V is TRBV10-1 and J is TRBJ1-1, with 7 bases lining up with TRBD1. This CDR3 has 13 amino acids. The ends lost 8 bases at V and 3 bases at J; junction bases unmatched: 6. Germline-derived CDR1 and CDR2 are WNHNN and SYGVQD (reference sequence). CDR3 amino acids: CASQNRGDTEAFF. CDR3 bases: TGCGCCAGCCAGAACAGGGGAGACACTGAAGCTTTCTTT.

The J gene is TRBJ1-5, the V gene TRBV27, with TRBD1 matching over 7 bases. Germline trimming cut 6 bases from V and 1 base from J; bases unmatched to any gene: 6. The CDR3 covers 15 residues. Germline V gene lookup returns CDR1 MNHEY and CDR2 SMNVEV (reference sequence). Here the CDR3 DNA reads TGTGCCAGCAGCCTGACAGGGTTCAGCAATCAGCCCCAGCATTTT. It translates to CASSLTGFSNQPQHF.

CDR3 protein: CASSESGHTNEKLFF. CDR3 coding DNA: TGTGCCAGCAGTGAGTCGGGACACACTAATGAAAAACTGTTTTTT. The V gene is TRBV2, the J gene TRBJ1-4; D perhaps matches TRBD1 (6 bases). CDR1 and CDR2 (germline): SNHLY, FYNNEI. Trimming shortened V by 3 bases and J by 2 bases, and 10 bases separated the two germline ends. The length of the CDR3 is 15 residues.

The J gene is TRBJ1-5, the V gene TRBV3-1 (or the pseudogene TRBV3-2); 7 nucleotides match TRBD1. The CDR3 has 16 residues. The V gene's germline CDR1 is LGHDT and CDR2 YNNKEL (reference sequence). J was trimmed by 1 base and V by 1 base; bases with no gene match: 4. The CDR3, as DNA: TGTGCCAGCAGCCAAGGACAGGGTGTGAGCAATCAGCCCCAGCATTTT. It translates to CASSQGQGVSNQPQHF.

The chain couples TRBV5-5 to TRBJ2-7; no reliable D call. Germline CDR1 is SGHKS and CDR2 is YYEKEE (reference sequence). There are 17 residues in the CDR3. The V gene lost 0 bases and the J gene lost 3 bases, with 19 bases spanning the gap. The CDR3 region is CASSLESLTFESYEQYF. In DNA, the CDR3 is TGTGCCAGCAGCTTGGAGTCGCTAACCTTCGAGAGCTACGAGCAGTACTTC.

The chain couples TRBV19 to TRBJ2-1; D perhaps matches TRBD2 (5 bases). CDR1 is LNHDA, CDR2 SQIVND, per germline (reference sequence). This CDR3 has 13 residues. V was shortened by 8 bases and J by 7 bases, with 15 bases between the two germline ends. This CDR3 reads CASSDGELNEQFF. The CDR3 region has the DNA TGTGCCAGTTCAGACGGGGAGTTGAATGAGCAGTTCTTC.

The chain links TRBV7-2 to TRBJ1-4; perhaps TRBD1 as D (5 bases). Trimming took off 1 base at V and 7 bases at J, with 10 bases between the two ends. The CDR3 is 14 residues long. Germline CDR1 SGHTA, CDR2 FQGNSA. CDR3 sequence: CASSLGGDSEKLFF. CDR3 nucleotides: TGTGCCAGCAGCTTAGGGGGCGACAGTGAAAAACTGTTTTTT.

V and J are TRBV12-3 or TRBV12-4 and TRBJ2-1; D is unresolved. The CDR3 has 13 residues. The ends were cut back, 5 bases at V and 5 bases at J, with 10 bases in the middle. CDR3: CASSPFRHNEQFF. DNA for the CDR3: TGTGCCAGCAGTCCCTTCAGGCACAATGAGCAGTTCTTC.

The J gene is TRBJ1-4, the V gene TRBV5-1; 9 nucleotides align to TRBD1. V shed 4 bases and J 9 bases; nucleotides not matched to a gene: 7. Germline V lookup: CDR1 SGHRS, CDR2 YFSETQ. The CDR3 spans 14 residues. The CDR3 DNA reads TGCGCCAGCAGCGTCGGACAGGGGAGGAAAAAACTGTTTTTT. It codes for CASSVGQGRKKLFF.

The chain recombines TRBV6-6 with TRBJ2-3; 11 bases are shared with TRBD2. After removal of 5 bases from V and 0 bases from J, the junction contained 13 bases not matched to a gene. CDR3 length: 19 residues. Germline loops: CDR1 MNHNY, CDR2 SVGAGI (reference sequence). CDR3 region: CASSPYLLAGAQSTDTQYF. The CDR3 DNA sequence: TGTGCCAGCAGTCCCTACTTACTAGCGGGGGCCCAAAGCACAGATACGCAGTATTTT.

The chain carries TRBV11-3 and TRBJ1-5; tentatively, D is TRBD1 (6 bases). Trimming removed 5 bases from V and 7 bases from J, with 15 bases in between. The germline gives CDR1 SGHNT, CDR2 YENEEA. This CDR3 has 14 residues. The CDR3 reads CASSPDRSYQPQHF. The CDR3 DNA sequence: TGTGCCAGCAGCCCCGACAGGTCGTACCAGCCCCAGCATTTT.